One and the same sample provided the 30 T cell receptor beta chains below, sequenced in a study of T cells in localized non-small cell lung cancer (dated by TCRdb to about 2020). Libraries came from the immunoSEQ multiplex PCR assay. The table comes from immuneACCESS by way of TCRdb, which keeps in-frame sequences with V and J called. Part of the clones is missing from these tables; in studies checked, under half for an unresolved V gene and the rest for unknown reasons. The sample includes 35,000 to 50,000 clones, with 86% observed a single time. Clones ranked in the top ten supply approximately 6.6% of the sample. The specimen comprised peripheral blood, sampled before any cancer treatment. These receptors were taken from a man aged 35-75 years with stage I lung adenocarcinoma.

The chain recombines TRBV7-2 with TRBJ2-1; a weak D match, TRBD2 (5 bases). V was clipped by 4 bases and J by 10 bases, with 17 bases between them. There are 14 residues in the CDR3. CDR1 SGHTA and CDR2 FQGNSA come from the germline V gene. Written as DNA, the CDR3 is TGTGCCAGCAGCTCTACTGGCCAGCGGAGGGAGCAGTTCTTC. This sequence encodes CASSSTGQRREQFF.

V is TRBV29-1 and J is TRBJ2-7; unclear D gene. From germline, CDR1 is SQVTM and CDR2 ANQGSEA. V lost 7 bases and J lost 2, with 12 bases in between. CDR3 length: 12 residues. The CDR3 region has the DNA TGCAGCGGAATAACAGATACCTACGAGCAGTACTTC. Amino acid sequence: CSGITDTYEQYF.

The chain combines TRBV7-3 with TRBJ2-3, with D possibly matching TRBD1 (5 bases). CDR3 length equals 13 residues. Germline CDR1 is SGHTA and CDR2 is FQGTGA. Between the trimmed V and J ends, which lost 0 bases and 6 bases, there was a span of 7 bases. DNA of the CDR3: TGTGCCAGCAGCTTAACGGCAGGGGATACGCAGTATTTT. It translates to CASSLTAGDTQYF.

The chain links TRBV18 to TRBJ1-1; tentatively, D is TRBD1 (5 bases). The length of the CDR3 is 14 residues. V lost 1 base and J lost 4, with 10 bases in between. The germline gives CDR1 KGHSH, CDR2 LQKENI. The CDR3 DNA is TGTGCCAGCTCACCACGACAGACTGCCACTGAAGCTTTCTTT. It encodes CASSPRQTATEAFF.

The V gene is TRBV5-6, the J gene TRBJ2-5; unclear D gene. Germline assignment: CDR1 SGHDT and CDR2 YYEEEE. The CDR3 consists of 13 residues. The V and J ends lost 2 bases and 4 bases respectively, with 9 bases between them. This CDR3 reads CASSFRNSETQYF. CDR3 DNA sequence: TGTGCCAGCAGCTTTAGGAATTCAGAGACCCAGTACTTC.

DNA for the CDR3: TGTGCCAGCAGCCCACAGGGGGCGGGGGAGACCCAGTACTTC. It specifies CASSPQGAGETQYF. This chain links TRBV4-2 with TRBJ2-5; 9 bases match TRBD1. The germline V gene has CDR1 LGHNA and CDR2 YNFKEQ. With 4 bases clipped from V and 5 bases from J, the junction kept 5 bases outside the gene matches. This CDR3 has 14 amino acids.

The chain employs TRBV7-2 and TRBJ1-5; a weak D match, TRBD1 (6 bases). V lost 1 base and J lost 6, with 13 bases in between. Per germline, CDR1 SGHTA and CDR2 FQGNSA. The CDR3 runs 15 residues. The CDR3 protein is CASSLVGGAGQPQHF. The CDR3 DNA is TGTGCCAGCAGCTTAGTGGGGGGCGCAGGTCAGCCCCAGCATTTT. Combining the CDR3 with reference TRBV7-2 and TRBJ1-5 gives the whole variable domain GAGVSQSPSNKVTEKGKDVELRCDPISGHTALYWYRQSLGQGLEFLIYFQGNSAPDKSGLPSDRFSAERTGGSVSTLTIQRTQQEDSAVYLCASSLVGGAGQPQHFGDGTRLSIL.

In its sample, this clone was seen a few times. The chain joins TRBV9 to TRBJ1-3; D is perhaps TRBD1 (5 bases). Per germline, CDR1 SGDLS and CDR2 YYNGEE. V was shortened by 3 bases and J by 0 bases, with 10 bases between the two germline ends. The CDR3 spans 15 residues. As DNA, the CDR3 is TGTGCCAGCAGCGCGGGGCAGTCCTCTGGAAACACCATATATTTT. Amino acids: CASSAGQSSGNTIYF.

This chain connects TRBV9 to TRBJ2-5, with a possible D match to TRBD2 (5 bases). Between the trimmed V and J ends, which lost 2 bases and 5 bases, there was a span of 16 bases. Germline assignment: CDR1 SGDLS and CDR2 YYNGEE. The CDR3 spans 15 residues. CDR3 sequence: CASSVSSSWRETQYF. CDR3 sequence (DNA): TGTGCCAGCAGCGTGTCTAGCTCCTGGAGGGAGACCCAGTACTTC.

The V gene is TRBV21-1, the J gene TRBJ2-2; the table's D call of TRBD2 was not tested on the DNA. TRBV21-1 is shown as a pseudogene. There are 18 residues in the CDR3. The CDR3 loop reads CASSICRGGLPNTGELFF. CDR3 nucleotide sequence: TGTGCCAGCAGCATCTGCCGGGGGGGACTCCCGAACACCGGGGAGCTGTTTTTT.

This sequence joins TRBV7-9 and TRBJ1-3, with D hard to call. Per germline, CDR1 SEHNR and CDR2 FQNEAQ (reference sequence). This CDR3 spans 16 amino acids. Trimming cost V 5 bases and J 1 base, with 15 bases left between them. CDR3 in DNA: TGTGCCAGCAGCCCGGTAGGGCAAATTTCTGGAAACACCATATATTTT. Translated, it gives CASSPVGQISGNTIYF.

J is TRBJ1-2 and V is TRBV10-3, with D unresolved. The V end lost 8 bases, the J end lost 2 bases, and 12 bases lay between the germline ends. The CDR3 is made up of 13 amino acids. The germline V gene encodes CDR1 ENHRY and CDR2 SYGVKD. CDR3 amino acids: CAIGPDVNYGYTF. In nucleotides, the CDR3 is TGTGCCATCGGCCCGGACGTGAACTATGGCTACACCTTC.

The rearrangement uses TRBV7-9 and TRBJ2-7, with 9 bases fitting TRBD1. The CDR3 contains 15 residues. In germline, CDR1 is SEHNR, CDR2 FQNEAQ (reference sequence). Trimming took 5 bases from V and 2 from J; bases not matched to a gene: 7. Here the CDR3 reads CASSDPQGAPYEQYF. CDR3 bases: TGTGCCAGCAGCGACCCACAGGGGGCCCCCTACGAGCAGTACTTC.

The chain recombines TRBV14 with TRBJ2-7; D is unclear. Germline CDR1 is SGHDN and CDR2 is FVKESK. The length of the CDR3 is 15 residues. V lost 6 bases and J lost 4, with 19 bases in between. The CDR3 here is CASRKTSDIPYEQYF. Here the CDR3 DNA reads TGTGCCAGCAGAAAGACCTCCGATATCCCTTACGAGCAGTACTTC.

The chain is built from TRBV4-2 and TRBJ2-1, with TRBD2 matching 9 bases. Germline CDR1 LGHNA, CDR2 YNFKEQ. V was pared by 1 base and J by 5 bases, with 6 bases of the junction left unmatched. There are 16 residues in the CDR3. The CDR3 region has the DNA TGTGCCAGCAGCCAAGGTGCGGGAGGGCCCCACAATGAGCAGTTCTTC. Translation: CASSQGAGGPHNEQFF.

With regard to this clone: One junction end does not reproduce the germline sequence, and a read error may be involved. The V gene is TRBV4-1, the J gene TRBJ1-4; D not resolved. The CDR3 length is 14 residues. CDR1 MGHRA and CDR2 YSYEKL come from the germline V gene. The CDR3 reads CANSVQGANEKLFF. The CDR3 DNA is TGCGCCAACAGCGTGCAAGGAGCTAATGAAAAACTGTTTTTT.

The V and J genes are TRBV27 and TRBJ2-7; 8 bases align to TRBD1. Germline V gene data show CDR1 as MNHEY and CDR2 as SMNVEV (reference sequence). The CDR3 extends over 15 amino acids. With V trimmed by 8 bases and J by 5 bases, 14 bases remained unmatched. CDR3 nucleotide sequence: TGTGCCAGCGGACCTACCGGGACAGGTTGGAACGAGCAGTACTTC. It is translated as CASGPTGTGWNEQYF.

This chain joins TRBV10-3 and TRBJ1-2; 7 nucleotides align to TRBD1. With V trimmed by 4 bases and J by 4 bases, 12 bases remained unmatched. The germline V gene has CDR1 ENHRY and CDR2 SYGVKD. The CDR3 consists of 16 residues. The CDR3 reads CAISGQGGPHVYGYTF. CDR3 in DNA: TGTGCCATCAGTGGACAGGGTGGGCCTCATGTCTATGGCTACACCTTC.

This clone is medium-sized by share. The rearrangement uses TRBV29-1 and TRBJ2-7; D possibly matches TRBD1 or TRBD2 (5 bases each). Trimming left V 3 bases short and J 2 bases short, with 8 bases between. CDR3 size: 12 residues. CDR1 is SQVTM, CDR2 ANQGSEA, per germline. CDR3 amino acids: CSVEGRPYEQYF. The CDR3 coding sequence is TGCAGCGTTGAGGGACGGCCCTACGAGCAGTACTTC.

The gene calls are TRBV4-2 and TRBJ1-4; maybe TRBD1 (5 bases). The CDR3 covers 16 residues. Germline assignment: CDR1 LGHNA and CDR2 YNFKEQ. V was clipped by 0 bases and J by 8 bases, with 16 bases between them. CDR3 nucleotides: TGTGCCAGCAGCCAAGATGTGCAGGGTATGACGGAAAAACTGTTTTTT. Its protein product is CASSQDVQGMTEKLFF.

The DNA of the CDR3 is TGTGCCAGCGGTAAACTAGCGGGAGGTTTTCACAGCTCCTACAATGAGCAGTTCTTC. Translation: CASGKLAGGFHSSYNEQFF. The genes are TRBV5-8 and TRBJ2-1, with 12 bases identical to TRBD2. The CDR3 spans 19 residues. In germline, CDR1 is SGHTS, CDR2 YDEGEE. Trimming at V came to 7 bases and at J to 0 bases, leaving 14 bases not matched to a gene.

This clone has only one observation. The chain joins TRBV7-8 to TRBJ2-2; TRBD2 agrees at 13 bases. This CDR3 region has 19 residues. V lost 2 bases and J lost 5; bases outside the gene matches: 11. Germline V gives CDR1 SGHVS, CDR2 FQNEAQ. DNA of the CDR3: TGTGCCAGCAGCTTATTAGTTGGACTAGCGGGAGAGTTGACCGGGGAGCTGTTTTTT. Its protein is CASSLLVGLAGELTGELFF.

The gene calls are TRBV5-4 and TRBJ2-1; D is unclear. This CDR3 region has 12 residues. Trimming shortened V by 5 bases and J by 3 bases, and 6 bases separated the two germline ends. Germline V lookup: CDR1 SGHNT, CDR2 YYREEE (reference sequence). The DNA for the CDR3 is TGTGCCAGCAGTCTAAACTACAATGAGCAGTTCTTC. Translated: CASSLNYNEQFF.

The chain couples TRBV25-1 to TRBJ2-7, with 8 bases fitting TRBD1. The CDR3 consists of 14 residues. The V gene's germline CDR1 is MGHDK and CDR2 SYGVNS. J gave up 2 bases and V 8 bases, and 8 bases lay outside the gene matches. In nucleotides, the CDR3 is TGTGCCAGCCGCGACAGGGGAGGCCCCTACGAGCAGTACTTC. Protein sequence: CASRDRGGPYEQYF.

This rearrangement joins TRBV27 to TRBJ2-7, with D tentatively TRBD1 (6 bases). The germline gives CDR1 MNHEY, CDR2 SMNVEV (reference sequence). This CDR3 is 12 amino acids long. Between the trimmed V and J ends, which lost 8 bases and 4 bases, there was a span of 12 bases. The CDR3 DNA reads TGTGCCAGCGGACAGTCCTTATACGAGCAGTACTTC. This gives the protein CASGQSLYEQYF.

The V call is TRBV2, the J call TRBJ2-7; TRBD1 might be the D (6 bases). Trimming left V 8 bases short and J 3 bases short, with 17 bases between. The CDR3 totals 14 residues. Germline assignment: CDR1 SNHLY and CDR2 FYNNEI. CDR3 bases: TGTGCCAGCGCCCCTCAAGGGGGTATCTACGAGCAGTACTTC. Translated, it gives CASAPQGGIYEQYF.

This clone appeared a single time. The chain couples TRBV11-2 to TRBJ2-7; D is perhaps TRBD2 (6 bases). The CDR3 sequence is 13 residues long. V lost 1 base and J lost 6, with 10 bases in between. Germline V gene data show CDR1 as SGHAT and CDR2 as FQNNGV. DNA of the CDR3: TGTGCCAGCAGCTTAGTACGGCGGGGCGAGCAGTACTTC. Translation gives CASSLVRRGEQYF.

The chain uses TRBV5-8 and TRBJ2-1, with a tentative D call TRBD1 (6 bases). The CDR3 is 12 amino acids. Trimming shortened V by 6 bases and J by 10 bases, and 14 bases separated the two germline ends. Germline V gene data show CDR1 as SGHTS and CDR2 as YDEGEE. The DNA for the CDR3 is TGTGCCAGCAACAGGGACCCGAAGGAGCAGTTCTTC. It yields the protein CASNRDPKEQFF.

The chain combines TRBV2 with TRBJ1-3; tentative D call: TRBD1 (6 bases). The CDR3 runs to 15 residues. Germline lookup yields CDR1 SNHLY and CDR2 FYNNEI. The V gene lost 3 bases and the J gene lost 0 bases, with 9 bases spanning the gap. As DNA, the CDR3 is TGTGCCAGCAGTGACGCGACAGGCTCTGGAAACACCATATATTTT. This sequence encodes CASSDATGSGNTIYF.

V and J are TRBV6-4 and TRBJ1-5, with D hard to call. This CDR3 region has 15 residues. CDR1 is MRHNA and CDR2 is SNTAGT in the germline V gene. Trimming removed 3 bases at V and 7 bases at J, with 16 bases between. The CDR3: CASSESGKGGQPQHF. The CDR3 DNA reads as TGTGCCAGCAGTGAATCCGGGAAAGGAGGGCAGCCCCAGCATTTT.